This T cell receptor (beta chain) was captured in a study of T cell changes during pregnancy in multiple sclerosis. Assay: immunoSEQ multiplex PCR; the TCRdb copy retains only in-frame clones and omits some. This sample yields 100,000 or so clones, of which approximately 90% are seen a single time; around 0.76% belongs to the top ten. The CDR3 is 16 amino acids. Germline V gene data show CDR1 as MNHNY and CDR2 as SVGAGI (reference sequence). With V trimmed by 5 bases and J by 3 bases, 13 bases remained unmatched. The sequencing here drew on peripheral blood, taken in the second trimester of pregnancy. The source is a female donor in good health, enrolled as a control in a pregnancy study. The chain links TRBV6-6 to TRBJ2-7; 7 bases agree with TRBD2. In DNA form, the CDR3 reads TGTGCCAGCAGTGGCTGGGGACTACAGACTGGCTACGAGCAGTACTTC. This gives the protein CASSGWGLQTGYEQYF.